Below are 23 T cell receptor beta chains sequenced from a single sample in a study of T cells after yellow fever vaccination. TCRdb re-called the 5' RACE reads with MiXCR, one entry per CDR3 protein. Among hundreds of thousands of distinct CDR3 sequences listed, roughly 12% were seen once. Sequenced here: PBMCs, sampled on the day of the yellow fever booster vaccination. These receptors were obtained from a man aged 25-45 years who received the YFV17D yellow fever vaccine.

The chain couples TRBV5-4 to TRBJ2-7, with D perhaps matching TRBD1 (6 bases). This CDR3 region has 15 residues. The V gene's germline CDR1 is SGHNT and CDR2 YYREEE (reference sequence). V gave up 2 bases and J gave up 2 bases, with 14 bases separating them. The CDR3 reads CASSFGGQTPYEQYF. The CDR3 bases are TGTGCCAGCAGCTTTGGTGGACAGACACCCTACGAGCAGTACTTC.

In this sample, this clonotype turned up many times. J is TRBJ2-7 and V is TRBV19, with D possibly TRBD1 on 6 matching bases. The V gene lost 5 bases and the J gene lost 0 bases, with 11 bases spanning the gap. The CDR3 extends over 14 amino acids. Germline CDR1 reads LNHDA; CDR2 reads SQIVND (reference sequence). In nucleotides, the CDR3 is TGTGCCAGTAGTTCTGGGGGCGCCTCCTACGAGCAGTACTTC. This translates into CASSSGGASYEQYF.

The chain uses TRBV12-3 or TRBV12-4 and TRBJ2-1; TRBD1 or TRBD2 may be the D gene (5 bases each). The CDR3 has 12 amino acids. Trimming cost V 3 bases and J 9 bases, with 9 bases left between them. The CDR3 DNA sequence: TGTGCCAGCAGTTTCACCGGGACTGAGCAGTTCTTC. It codes for CASSFTGTEQFF.

This chain links TRBV7-6 with TRBJ1-1, with 10 bases that match TRBD1. The J segment lost 5 bases and the V segment lost 4 bases, leaving 13 bases of the junction unmatched. The CDR3 contains 17 residues. CDR1 is SGHVS, CDR2 FNYEAQ, per germline. CDR3: CASSSSGTGVFYTEAFF. The CDR3 nucleotides read TGTGCCAGCAGCTCCTCCGGGACAGGGGTTTTCTATACTGAAGCTTTCTTT.

This clonotype was seen at least ten times. V is TRBV2 and J is TRBJ2-5; D gene uncertain. The CDR3 runs to 12 residues. Per the germline V gene, CDR1 is SNHLY and CDR2 is FYNNEI. Trimming shortened V by 2 bases and J by 5 bases, and 6 bases separated the two germline ends. DNA of the CDR3: TGTGCCAGCAGTGAACTGGTTGAGACCCAGTACTTC. The encoded protein is CASSELVETQYF.

To note about this clonotype: A read error is possible here, since a much larger clone lies one base away. This sequence joins TRBV18 and TRBJ2-3; D remains ambiguous. The germline V gene has CDR1 KGHSH and CDR2 LQKENI. The CDR3 extends over 13 amino acids. As DNA, the CDR3 is TGTGCCAGCTCACCGTCTCTCACATATACGCAGTATTTT. This translates into CASSPSLTYTQYF.

This chain links TRBV7-2 with TRBJ2-3; tentative D call: TRBD2 (6 bases). Germline V gene sequence: CDR1 SGHTA, CDR2 FQGNSA. V was trimmed by 5 bases and J by 3 bases, leaving 15 bases between them. This CDR3 spans 15 amino acids. CDR3 residues: CASSGVSGLTDTQYF. The DNA of the CDR3 is TGTGCCAGCAGCGGTGTTTCGGGACTGACAGATACGCAGTATTTT.

The chain couples TRBV6-1 to TRBJ2-2, with 9 bases aligning to TRBD1. With V trimmed by 6 bases and J by 3 bases, 8 bases remained unmatched. Germline CDR1 and CDR2: MNHNS and SASEGT. This CDR3 region has 16 residues. The CDR3 loop reads CASRTDRGLDTGELFF. Written as DNA, the CDR3 is TGTGCCAGCAGAACCGACAGGGGGTTGGACACCGGGGAGCTGTTTTTT.

This clonotype has only a few counts. This rearrangement joins TRBV20-1 to TRBJ2-7, with D unclear. Germline CDR1 reads DFQATT; CDR2 reads SNEGSKA (reference sequence). V dropped 5 bases and J dropped 0 bases, with 8 bases sitting between them. This CDR3 spans 12 amino acids. This chain's CDR3 is CSAVESSYEQYF. The CDR3 nucleotides are TGCAGTGCTGTGGAGAGCTCCTACGAGCAGTACTTC.

This clonotype appeared a few times. The rearrangement links TRBV7-2 to TRBJ2-5; D might be TRBD2 (5 bases). Germline V gene sequence: CDR1 SGHTA, CDR2 FQGNSA. The CDR3 has 15 amino acids. Trimming cost V 1 base and J 1 base, with 10 bases left between them. The CDR3 DNA is TGTGCCAGCAGCTTAGTAGTGGGAGCCCAAGAGACCCAGTACTTC. Translating gives CASSLVVGAQETQYF.

This sequence joins TRBV12-3 or TRBV12-4 and TRBJ2-5; TRBD1 is a possible D gene (5 bases). The CDR3 contains 10 residues. V lost 8 bases, J lost 6 bases, and 7 bases lay in between. CDR3 region: CASPGKTQYF. The CDR3 bases are TGTGCCAGCCCAGGGAAGACCCAGTACTTC.

This clonotype appeared many times. This chain connects TRBV20-1 to TRBJ2-1, with TRBD1 matching 9 bases. After removal of 7 bases from V and 4 bases from J, the junction contained 5 bases not matched to a gene. CDR1 is DFQATT and CDR2 is SNEGSKA in the germline V gene (reference sequence). The CDR3 length is 13 residues. The CDR3 loop reads CSVQQGAYNEQFF. CDR3 DNA sequence: TGCAGTGTTCAACAGGGGGCTTACAATGAGCAGTTCTTC.

V gene TRBV20-1 combines with J gene TRBJ1-1; weak D call: TRBD1 (5 bases). This CDR3 spans 14 amino acids. V was trimmed by 4 bases and J by 8 bases, leaving 20 bases between them. The V gene's germline CDR1 is DFQATT and CDR2 SNEGSKA (reference sequence). The CDR3 sequence is CSANPGGVLREAFF. The CDR3 DNA is TGCAGTGCTAACCCGGGAGGGGTATTAAGGGAAGCTTTCTTT.

There are a few counts of this clonotype. J is TRBJ1-5 and V is TRBV6-2 or TRBV6-3; possibly TRBD1 for D (5 bases). The CDR3 has 13 residues. Germline CDR1 reads MNHEY; CDR2 reads SVGEGT. V was clipped by 7 bases and J by 9 bases, with 16 bases between them. In DNA, the CDR3 is TGTGCCAGCATCGGGACGTGGGGGGGGCCCCAGCATTTT. The encoded protein is CASIGTWGGPQHF.

The chain links TRBV4-3 to TRBJ2-4, with D uncertain. The CDR3 loop spans 16 amino acids. Germline values: CDR1 LGHNA, CDR2 YSLEER. Trimming stripped 0 bases from V and 0 bases from J, with 9 bases between. CDR3 DNA: TGCGCCAGCAGCCAAGAGAGTAACTTAGCCAAAAACATTCAGTACTTC. This encodes CASSQESNLAKNIQYF.

The gene calls are TRBV18 and TRBJ2-4; 8 bases align to TRBD1. The V gene end was trimmed by 6 bases and the J gene end by 7 bases; junction bases not matched to a gene: 8. CDR1 and CDR2 (germline): KGHSH, LQKENI. There are 14 residues in the CDR3. CDR3 nucleotides: TGTGCCAGCTCGACAAAGACAGGGGATAACATTCAGTACTTC. Residues: CASSTKTGDNIQYF. Together with reference TRBV18 and TRBJ2-4, the CDR3 gives the full variable domain: NAGVMQNPRHLVRRRGQEARLRCSPMKGHSHVYWYRQLPEEGLKFMVYLQKENIIDESGMPKERFSAEFPKEGPSILRIQQVVRGDSAAYFCASSTKTGDNIQYFGAGTRLSVL.

The CDR3 here is CASSLSSFTDTQYF. For the CDR3, the DNA is TGCGCCAGCAGCTTGAGTAGCTTCACAGATACGCAGTATTTT. The J gene is TRBJ2-3, the V gene TRBV5-1; D gene unclear. Trimming removed 1 base from V and 2 bases from J, with 8 bases in between. The germline CDR1 and CDR2 sequences are SGHRS and YFSETQ. CDR3 size: 14 residues.

DNA for the CDR3: TGTGCCAGTAGTTTGCAGGCGGCGCCCCGTGCAGATACGCAGTATTTT. Translated, it gives CASSLQAAPRADTQYF. The J gene is TRBJ2-3, the V gene TRBV19; D is undetermined. This CDR3 is built from 16 residues. Trimming took off 5 bases at V and 4 bases at J, with 19 bases between the two ends. Germline-derived CDR1 and CDR2 are LNHDA and SQIVND (reference sequence).

This clonotype showed up many times. The chain joins TRBV24-1 to TRBJ2-7; D is ambiguous. Trimming cost V 9 bases and J 3 bases, with 17 bases left between them. The germline V gene encodes CDR1 KGHDR and CDR2 SFDVKD. The CDR3 sequence is 14 residues long. The CDR3 here is CATPAGGPRYEQYF. The CDR3, as DNA: TGTGCCACCCCGGCAGGCGGACCACGCTACGAGCAGTACTTC.

The rearrangement links TRBV20-1 to TRBJ2-7; tentative D call: TRBD2 (6 bases). The CDR3 is 15 residues long. With 0 bases removed from V and 4 bases from J, the gap between germline ends came to 16 bases. Germline V CDR1 and CDR2: DFQATT, SNEGSKA (reference sequence). CDR3 loop: CSARDYNGRMYEQYF. The CDR3 DNA is TGCAGTGCTAGAGATTACAACGGGAGAATGTACGAGCAGTACTTC.

This clonotype was seen only a few times. The chain recombines TRBV10-3 with TRBJ2-7; 9 bases match TRBD1. Germline V gene sequence: CDR1 ENHRY, CDR2 SYGVKD. The junction had 8 bases not matched to a gene; V was cut back by 3 bases and J by 2 bases. CDR3 length: 16 residues. The CDR3 sequence: CAISDPGQGTAYEQYF. The CDR3 DNA follows: TGTGCCATCAGTGACCCGGGACAGGGCACTGCCTACGAGCAGTACTTC.

This chain joins TRBV2 and TRBJ2-1, with 13 positions matching TRBD2. The CDR3 has 15 residues. V lost 11 bases and J lost 3; bases outside the gene matches: 7. CDR1 SNHLY and CDR2 FYNNEI come from the germline V gene. The CDR3 sequence: CAGTGTSGDYNEQFF. CDR3 coding DNA: TGTGCCGGGACCGGGACTAGCGGGGACTACAATGAGCAGTTCTTC.

The rearrangement uses TRBV7-9 and TRBJ2-7; D is ambiguous. The CDR3 runs 17 residues. Trimming stripped 0 bases from V and 2 bases from J, with 17 bases between. Germline V gene sequence: CDR1 SEHNR, CDR2 FQNEAQ (reference sequence). The CDR3 spells CASSLAGAATPTYEQYF. The CDR3 bases are TGTGCCAGCAGCTTAGCCGGCGCAGCCACTCCGACCTACGAGCAGTACTTC.